These 9 T cell receptor beta chains were sequenced from one sample in a study of T-cell memory formation after mild COVID-19. From the 5' RACE reads, TCRdb called clonotypes with MiXCR, one entry per CDR3 protein. The table shows fewer than 300,000 distinct CDR3 sequences, with roughly 17% occurring only once. Sequenced sample: PBMCs or a T cell subset sorted from them (not recorded which). These receptor sequences come from a man aged 18 to 29 who had mild COVID-19 (a few samples of this study predate the infection). Cell type and time point are not known.

The gene calls are TRBV4-1 and TRBJ2-4, with D possibly matching TRBD2 (6 bases). Per the germline V gene, CDR1 is MGHRA and CDR2 is YSYEKL. There are 18 residues in the CDR3. Trimming took off 2 bases at V and 2 bases at J, with 19 bases between the two ends. The CDR3 protein is CASSQQGGLGGTKNIQYF. The CDR3 region has the DNA TGCGCCAGCAGCCAACAAGGAGGGTTGGGGGGTACCAAAAACATTCAGTACTTC.

The gene calls are TRBV7-2 and TRBJ1-1; 8 bases align to TRBD1. The CDR3 extends over 15 amino acids. The V gene end was trimmed by 1 base and the J gene end by 6 bases; junction bases not matched to a gene: 7. Germline assignment: CDR1 SGHTA and CDR2 FQGNSA. CDR3 DNA: TGTGCCAGCAGCTTAGAGTATCACAGGGGGGCTGAAGCTTTCTTT. Translating gives CASSLEYHRGAEAFF.

The sample holds a few counts of this clonotype. No DNA is shown, since the ends of the CDR3 on it are uncertain; the CDR3 is the one TCRdb lists. The rearrangement joins TRBV3-2 to TRBJ2-1; the D call of TRBD1 is as the table states it, not checked on the DNA. TRBV3-2 is termed a pseudogene. The CDR3 totals 17 residues, both ends included. CDR3 sequence: CASSNVGQGATYNEQFF.

The rearrangement uses TRBV7-9 and TRBJ2-3, with 9 positions matching TRBD1. The junction had 8 bases not matched to a gene; V was cut back by 6 bases and J by 4 bases. The CDR3 spans 15 residues. The germline V gene encodes CDR1 SEHNR and CDR2 FQNEAQ (reference sequence). Here the CDR3 reads CASSYPGQGSDTQYF. Here the CDR3 DNA reads TGTGCCAGCAGTTATCCGGGACAGGGATCAGATACGCAGTATTTT.

The chain has TRBV27 and TRBJ1-5; D gene ambiguous. Trimming cost V 5 bases and J 0 bases, with 14 bases left between them. This CDR3 contains 16 residues. CDR1 is MNHEY, CDR2 SMNVEV, per germline (reference sequence). In DNA form, the CDR3 reads TGTGCCAGCAGTGCCATTCTGGGATATAGCAATCAGCCCCAGCATTTT. Translating it yields CASSAILGYSNQPQHF.

The chain employs TRBV12-3 or TRBV12-4 and TRBJ1-3; maybe TRBD1 (5 bases). The CDR3 is 14 residues long. The V and J ends lost 5 bases and 1 base respectively, with 9 bases between them. The CDR3 spells CASSPSGSGNTIYF. CDR3 DNA: TGTGCCAGCAGTCCATCAGGGTCTGGAAACACCATATATTTT.

The rearrangement links TRBV6-5 to TRBJ2-5; no clear D. Germline V gives CDR1 MNHEY, CDR2 SVGAGI. V was shortened by 0 bases and J by 2 bases, with 7 bases between the two germline ends. CDR3 length: 14 amino acids. The CDR3, as DNA: TGTGCCAGCAGTTACTCCCCAGTACAAGAGACCCAGTACTTC. This sequence encodes CASSYSPVQETQYF.

This clonotype showed up just a few times. Here the CDR3 DNA reads TGTGCCAGCAGCGCAGAGATCAGGGCAGGAGCATATAGCAATCAGCCCCAGCATTTT. Translation: CASSAEIRAGAYSNQPQHF. This chain links TRBV6-1 with TRBJ1-5; D perhaps matches TRBD1 (5 bases). Germline values: CDR1 MNHNS, CDR2 SASEGT. The CDR3 is 19 amino acids. V was clipped by 6 bases and J by 0 bases, with 24 bases between them.

V usage is TRBV5-1 and J usage is TRBJ1-4; D is ambiguous. This CDR3 contains 14 residues. With 4 bases removed from V and 6 bases from J, the gap between germline ends came to 13 bases. The germline V gene encodes CDR1 SGHRS and CDR2 YFSETQ. CDR3 region: CASSPGRPDEKLFF. CDR3 DNA: TGCGCCAGCAGCCCTGGAAGGCCCGATGAAAAACTGTTTTTT.